This T cell receptor beta chain came from a study of shared clonotypes between healthy human individuals. Study-level information: A couple of women and three men aged 18 to 49 made up the donors. Findings and caveats of the study: Among donors, sharing of clonotypes was expected to be affected by sequencing depth. Exclusively blood specimens were collected; tissue repertoires likely differ.

As to this clone: Its antigen is unidentified. At the DNA level, this CDR3 is encoded by other sequences in the same sample as well.

Produced via immunoSEQ multiplex PCR; TCRdb's table is partial and in-frame only. The table has about 2.4 million clones, under 95% seen once. Between the trimmed V and J ends, which lost 3 bases and 2 bases, there was a span of 10 bases. CDR3 length: 15 amino acids. In germline, CDR1 is LNHDA, CDR2 SQIVND (reference sequence). The TCR comes from a man aged 18 to 29 in good health. Some clones in this sample may be carry-over from other donors' samples. Sample: naive CD4+ T cells from PBMCs. The subset: CD45RA+ positively selected. The chain is built from TRBV19 and TRBJ2-2, with a weak D call TRBD1 (5 bases). CDR3 nucleotides: TGTGCCAGTAGTATGGTTAGGGGAAACACCGGGGAGCTGTTTTTT. It is translated as CASSMVRGNTGELFF.